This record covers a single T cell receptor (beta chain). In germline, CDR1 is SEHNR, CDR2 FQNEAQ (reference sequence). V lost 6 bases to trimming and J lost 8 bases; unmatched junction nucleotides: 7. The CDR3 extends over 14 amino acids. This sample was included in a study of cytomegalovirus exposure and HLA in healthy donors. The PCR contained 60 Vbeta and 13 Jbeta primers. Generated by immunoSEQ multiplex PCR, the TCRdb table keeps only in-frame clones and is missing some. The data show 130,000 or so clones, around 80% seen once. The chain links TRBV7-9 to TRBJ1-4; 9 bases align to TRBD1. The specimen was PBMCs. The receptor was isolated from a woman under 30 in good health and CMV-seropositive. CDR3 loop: CASRGGTGREKLFF. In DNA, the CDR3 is TGTGCCAGCAGGGGGGGGACAGGGCGCGAAAAACTGTTTTTT.